In its sample, the clone carrying this T cell receptor beta chain was seen many times. The target antigen is unknown. Genomic DNA was the PCR template. Amplification of the beta chain CDR3 used 30 forward and 13 reverse multiplex primers. Via MiXCR, TCRdb re-called the multiplex PCR reads, giving one row per CDR3 protein. The data contain about 250,000 distinct CDR3 sequences, around 47% of them singletons. This sample was included in a study of type 1 and type 2 diabetes patients. Study in general: Samples came from type 1 diabetic, type 2 diabetic or nondiabetic people, recruited in China. Study-level findings and limits: Age and gender were not matched between study groups.

Approximately 10 milliliters of peripheral blood were collected from each participant. The TCR was taken from a man aged 18 to 29 with type 2 diabetes. Sequencing input: peripheral blood mononuclear cells (PBMCs).

The CDR3 reads CATSSRDEGETQYF. Written as DNA, the CDR3 is TGTGCCACCAGCTCCCGGGACGAGGGGGAGACCCAGTACTTC. The V and J genes are TRBV15 and TRBJ2-5; D is perhaps TRBD1 or TRBD2 (5 bases each). V shed 5 bases and J shed 5 bases, with 15 bases lying between them. Per germline, CDR1 LNHNV and CDR2 YYDKDF (reference sequence). This CDR3 comprises 14 residues.